This T cell receptor (beta chain) was obtained from a study of blood T cell repertoires in COVID-19 (dated by TCRdb to the early 2020s). Describing the broader study: Collaborator samples came from the United States, Italy and Spain and covered acute and convalescent phases of COVID-19. The material from the prospective study consisted of cDNA or gDNA derived from T cells, B-cell-depleted T cells, or PBMCs. Subjects who had been exposed to COVID-19, were actively infected with it, or had recovered from it provided the deeply sampled blood TCRbeta repertoires that made up the dataset. The repertoires were released in a freely available public database meant as a resource for research on the immune response to SARS-CoV-2. Samples came from the ongoing ImmuneRACE study (first 160 participants) plus 1,254 subjects from 6 global collaborators. The sample metadata nearly always contained a de-identified subject ID, COVID-19 status, age in years and sex. Where available, HLA class I and class II types were obtained from metadata supplied by the sample provider rather than from assay-based typing.

The collaborating institutions used their own protocols to collect whole blood in K2EDTA tubes. For TCRbeta analysis, collaborators shipped samples in one of three forms: frozen whole blood, isolated PBMCs, or DNA extracted from either of those sample types. Spanning cysteine to phenylalanine, the CDR3 consists of 15 amino acids. Only the CDR3 DNA stays, 45 bases, in frame from base 1. CDR1 and CDR2 are drawn from the germline V gene: MNHEY, SVGEGT. Germline trimming: 2 bases from V, 5 bases from J; junction bases outside gene matches: 7. A remark on this clone: Its antigen is unknown. It has no much larger one-base neighbor in the sample; base qualities were not kept.

TCRbeta CDR3 regions were amplified from genomic DNA using the immunoSEQ Assay, a bias-controlled multiplex PCR. The published analysis was carried out like this. The number of nucleated cells in each sample was estimated by amplification of reference gene primers within the assay. To quantify the absolute abundance of each unique TCRbeta CDR3 rearrangement, sequence reads were collapsed and filtered. For each sample, productive Simpson clonality was calculated as the square root of Simpson's diversity index over productive rearrangements. Here the immuneACCESS table is served through TCRdb, limited to in-frame sequences with V and J called. Missing clones are a known gap in these copies; in checked studies unresolved V genes cover under half, and the rest lacks a known reason. The V and J calls and the clone size are those of that table, but D and trimming were determined from the DNA. Here the sample has around 160,000 clones; approximately 80% occur a single time. Roughly 11% of the sample goes to the ten largest clones.

What the study reported, not specific to this receptor: How much clinical and demographic metadata was included differed by source and by participant, and the metadata was provided uncurated.

The receptor chain draws on TRBV6-2 or TRBV6-3 and TRBJ2-7; 9 bases in between match TRBD1. The specimen was peripheral blood. The origin of this receptor is a human donor in a cohort sampled during active COVID-19. Here the CDR3 is given as CASSYRDREVNEQYF. The DNA reads as follows: TGTGCCAGCAGTTACCGGGACAGGGAGGTAAACGAGCAGTACTTC.